This T cell receptor (beta chain) was identified in a study of Graves' ophthalmopathy and Graves' hyperthyroidism. Findings and caveats of the study: Most clonotypes expanded in thyroid above 0.001 frequency were present in blood too.

Scientists amplified the TCR beta CDR3 regions from RNA transcripts. First-round RT-PCR used HTBI primers; second-round multiplex PCR followed. TCRdb reprocessed the multiplex PCR reads with MiXCR, giving one entry per CDR3 protein. This table holds hundreds of thousands of distinct CDR3 sequences, approximately 42% found once. This clonotype was found a few times. No antigen is known for it. Other autoimmune diseases, uncontrolled infections, pregnancy or lactation ruled patients out of participation. It was from about 10 ml of fresh peripheral blood that the PBMCs came. The germline V and J ends were trimmed by 6 bases and 2 bases, with 17 bases remaining between them. Germline-derived CDR1 and CDR2 are MNHEY and SVGEGT. This CDR3 contains 15 residues.

The chain recombines TRBV6-2 or TRBV6-3 with TRBJ2-7, with unresolved D. The material sequenced was peripheral blood. The sequence came from an adult man with Graves' ophthalmopathy. Written as DNA, the CDR3 is TGTGCCAGCAGCAACGCTCTCTTTTCTGCCTACGAGCAGTACTTC. Translating gives CASSNALFSAYEQYF.